Below, 5 T cell receptor beta chains from the same sample are listed, as sequenced in a study of T-cell reconstitution after alpha-beta-depleted transplantation in children. For TCRbeta, the library was prepared with unique molecular identifiers. TCRdb redid the calling of the PCR reads with MiXCR, one entry per CDR3 protein. This table holds some 500,000 distinct CDR3 sequences, 15% to 20% found once. The source was PBMCs from the stem cell graft donor, collected from the stem cell graft. These TCRs come from a human donor who donated a stem cell graft to a child with acute lymphoblastic leukemia.

In this sample, this clonotype turned up a few times. The genes are TRBV5-1 and TRBJ2-1; D call uncertain. The V gene's germline CDR1 is SGHRS and CDR2 YFSETQ. The CDR3 is 15 residues long. The V and J ends lost 4 bases and 0 bases respectively, with 11 bases between them. CDR3 DNA: TGCGCCAGCAGCCCGGACCCCTTCTCCTACAATGAGCAGTTCTTC. Translation gives CASSPDPFSYNEQFF.

This clonotype was counted between two and nine times. This chain links TRBV12-3 or TRBV12-4 with TRBJ2-3; 8 nucleotides agree with TRBD2. V trimming: 7 bases; J trimming: 0 bases; junction bases outside the gene matches: 3. CDR3 length equals 14 residues. Here the CDR3 reads CASTGGGSTDTQYF. The CDR3 DNA reads TGTGCCAGCACCGGGGGGGGCAGCACAGATACGCAGTATTTT.

Only a few counts were recorded for this clonotype. In nucleotides, the CDR3 is TGTGCCAGCAGCTTAGAATTAAACGGATACAATGAGCAGTTCTTC. Translating it yields CASSLELNGYNEQFF. This chain uses TRBV7-7 with TRBJ2-1; no firm D call. V lost 1 base and J 4 bases, leaving 11 bases between the germline ends. The length of the CDR3 is 15 residues. CDR1 and CDR2 (germline): SSHAT, FNYEAQ (reference sequence).

In its sample, this clonotype was seen once. The chain uses TRBV10-3 and TRBJ2-3, with TRBD2 matching 7 bases. V shed 9 bases, J shed 1 base, and the junction held 13 bases outside the gene matches. The CDR3 covers 16 residues. The germline CDR1 and CDR2 sequences are ENHRY and SYGVKD. In DNA, the CDR3 is TGTGCCATTAAACCTGGGGCGGGAGAGGGCACAGATACGCAGTATTTT. It translates to CAIKPGAGEGTDTQYF.

In its sample, this clonotype was seen a few times. The chain uses TRBV10-3 and TRBJ2-7; 11 positions match TRBD1. This CDR3 has 16 amino acids. Trimming removed 2 bases from V and 4 bases from J; junction bases left unmatched: 7. Germline-derived CDR1 and CDR2 are ENHRY and SYGVKD. The CDR3 coding sequence is TGTGCCATCAGTGAGCCGGGGGACAGGGGGTCATACGAGCAGTACTTC. Translation gives CAISEPGDRGSYEQYF.